This T cell receptor beta chain was identified during a study of T-cell memory formation after mild COVID-19. TCRdb redid the calling of the 5' RACE reads with MiXCR, one entry per CDR3 protein. The sample holds about 240,000 distinct CDR3 sequences, more than 8% seen once. V lost 0 bases and J lost 4, with 26 bases in between. This CDR3 has 20 residues. Germline V CDR1 and CDR2: MNHNY, SVGAGI (reference sequence). This clonotype was recorded at least ten times. The sample was PBMCs or a T cell subset sorted from them (not recorded which). The rearrangement links TRBV6-6 to TRBJ2-3; D possibly corresponds to TRBD1 (6 bases). This clonotype originated in a man between 18 and 35 years old who had mild COVID-19 (a few samples of this study predate the infection). Cell type and time point are not known. The CDR3 DNA reads TGTGCCAGCAGTTACTCCGTGTTTAAAAGACGGGACATGGGGGCAGATACGCAGTATTTT. This gives the protein CASSYSVFKRRDMGADTQYF.